The T cell receptor beta chain described here comes from a study of identical twins. Germline CDR1 ENHRY, CDR2 SYGVKD. Trimming left V 10 bases short and J 2 bases short, with 13 bases between. The CDR3 contains 13 residues. TCRdb called the 5' RACE reads again in MiXCR, with one record for every CDR3 protein. The top ten clones hold 0.35% to 0.45% of a sample with about 490,000 distinct CDR3 sequences, around 15% of them seen once. The same sample was also studied in work on yellow fever vaccine responses in identical twins.

The V call is TRBV10-3, the J call TRBJ2-3, with D perhaps assigned TRBD1 or TRBD2 (5 bases each). The sequence was obtained from a woman between 18 and 29 years old in good health. Material: CD4+ T cells sorted from blood. The CDR3 region has the DNA TGTGCCACAAGGGACGGATCCACAGATACGCAGTATTTT. Translation: CATRDGSTDTQYF.